These T cell receptor beta chains were read from a single sample in a study of blood T cell repertoires in COVID-19. TCRdb keeps only in-frame clones here, not all; method: immunoSEQ multiplex PCR. The sample holds around 250,000 clones; 85% are singletons and the top ten take about 6.9%. Sample: PBMCs or T cells enriched from blood (not recorded which). These receptors all stem from a woman aged 50 to 60 who had been exposed to COVID-19. Each CDR3 is given with its conserved first and last residue. D genes are given only for firm matches. Part of the rows lack a size; the others show once, few, many or a class for expanded clones.

J: TRBJ2-5
size: NA
V: TRBV2
D: NA
CDR3: CAGSADVQYF
DNA: TGTGCCGGCTCAGCGGATGTCCAGTACTTC

J: TRBJ2-7
size: few
V: TRBV7-2
D: TRBD1
CDR3: CASSDRDRVRYEQYF
DNA: TGTGCCAGCAGCGACCGGGACAGGGTAAGGTACGAGCAGTACTTC

J: TRBJ1-4
size: few
V: TRBV6-5
D: NA
CDR3: CASKIDWANEKLFF
DNA: TGTGCCAGCAAAATCGACTGGGCTAATGAAAAACTGTTTTTT

J: TRBJ1-2
size: NA
V: TRBV11-2
D: TRBD1
CDR3: CASSLTGGEGYTF
DNA: TGTGCCAGCAGCTTGACAGGGGGTGAAGGCTACACCTTC

J: TRBJ1-3
size: NA
V: TRBV9
D: NA
CDR3: CASSVEDSLSGNTIYF
DNA: TGTGCCAGCAGCGTAGAGGACAGTCTCTCTGGAAACACCATATATTTT

J: TRBJ1-2
size: NA
V: TRBV6-6
D: NA
CDR3: CASSPGSGGYTF
DNA: TGTGCCAGCAGTCCCGGATCGGGAGGCTACACCTTC

J: TRBJ1-6
size: NA
V: TRBV9
D: TRBD1
CDR3: CASSVGQGRSPLHF
DNA: TGTGCCAGCAGCGTCGGACAGGGGCGCTCACCCCTCCACTTT

J: TRBJ1-1
size: NA
V: TRBV28
D: NA
CDR3: CASSLWSGNTEAFF
DNA: TGTGCCAGCAGTTTATGGTCAGGGAACACTGAAGCTTTCTTT

J: TRBJ2-2
size: few
V: TRBV7-9
D: TRBD1
CDR3: CASSSAQGVVTNTGELFF
DNA: TGTGCCAGCAGCTCTGCACAGGGGGTCGTCACGAACACCGGGGAGCTGTTTTTT

J: TRBJ2-7
size: few
V: TRBV25-1
D: NA
CDR3: CASSEFRQSSYEQYF
DNA: TGTGCCAGCAGTGAATTCAGGCAAAGTTCCTACGAGCAGTACTTC

J: TRBJ1-6
size: NA
V: TRBV10-3
D: TRBD1
CDR3: CATAPSSGQGVGSPLHF
DNA: TGTGCCACCGCACCTTCTTCGGGACAGGGAGTTGGTTCACCCCTCCACTTT

J: TRBJ2-7
size: NA
V: TRBV30
D: TRBD1
CDR3: CAWTNRGYEQYF
DNA: TGTGCCTGGACCAACAGGGGTTACGAGCAGTACTTC

J: TRBJ1-6
size: NA
V: TRBV6-5
D: NA
CDR3: CASSRTGRDSPLHF
DNA: TGTGCCAGCAGCCGCACAGGGAGGGATTCACCCCTCCACTTT

J: TRBJ1-1
size: NA
V: TRBV7-6
D: NA
CDR3: CASSFQGPNTEAFF
DNA: TGTGCCAGCAGCTTTCAGGGGCCGAACACTGAAGCTTTCTTT

J: TRBJ1-6
size: few
V: TRBV2
D: NA
CDR3: CASSGFLIGGGTNSYNSPLHF
DNA: TGTGCCAGCAGTGGGTTCCTAATCGGCGGGGGTACTAACTCCTATAATTCACCCCTCCACTTT

J: TRBJ1-1
size: once
V: TRBV5-1
D: NA
CDR3: CASSLTAKLSEAFF
DNA: TGCGCCAGCAGCCTGACCGCGAAACTATCTGAAGCTTTCTTT

J: TRBJ2-3
size: few
V: TRBV27
D: TRBD2
CDR3: CASSYLAGTDTQYF
DNA: TGTGCCAGCAGTTACCTAGCGGGCACAGATACGCAGTATTTT

J: TRBJ1-3
size: NA
V: TRBV6-6
D: NA
CDR3: CASSYASGTGNTIYF
DNA: TGTGCCAGCAGTTACGCTTCAGGGACTGGAAACACCATATATTTT

J: TRBJ2-5
size: NA
V: TRBV7-6
D: TRBD2
CDR3: CASSSQESSGVQETQYF
DNA: TGTGCCAGCAGCTCCCAAGAATCTAGCGGGGTACAAGAGACCCAGTACTTC

J: TRBJ1-2
size: NA
V: TRBV27
D: NA
CDR3: CASSLYGDGNYGYTF
DNA: TGTGCCAGCAGTTTATACGGAGACGGGAACTATGGCTACACCTTC

J: TRBJ2-1
size: NA
V: TRBV7-2
D: TRBD2
CDR3: CASSPSGGRGEQFF
DNA: TGTGCCAGCAGCCCTAGCGGGGGGCGGGGTGAGCAGTTCTTC